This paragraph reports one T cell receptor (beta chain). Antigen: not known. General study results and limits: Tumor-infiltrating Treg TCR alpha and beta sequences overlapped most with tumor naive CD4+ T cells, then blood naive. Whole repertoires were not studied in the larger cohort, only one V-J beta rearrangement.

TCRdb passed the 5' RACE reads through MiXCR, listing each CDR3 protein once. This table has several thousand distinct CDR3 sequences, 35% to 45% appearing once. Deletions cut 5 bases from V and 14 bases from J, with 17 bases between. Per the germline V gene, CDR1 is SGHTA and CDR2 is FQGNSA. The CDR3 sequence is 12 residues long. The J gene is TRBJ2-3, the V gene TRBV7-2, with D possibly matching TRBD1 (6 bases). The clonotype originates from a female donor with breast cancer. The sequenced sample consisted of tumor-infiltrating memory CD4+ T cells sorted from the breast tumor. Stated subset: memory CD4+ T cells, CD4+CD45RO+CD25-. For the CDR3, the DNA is TGTGCCAGCAGCCCCCGGACAGCTCTGTCGTATTTT. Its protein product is CASSPRTALSYF.